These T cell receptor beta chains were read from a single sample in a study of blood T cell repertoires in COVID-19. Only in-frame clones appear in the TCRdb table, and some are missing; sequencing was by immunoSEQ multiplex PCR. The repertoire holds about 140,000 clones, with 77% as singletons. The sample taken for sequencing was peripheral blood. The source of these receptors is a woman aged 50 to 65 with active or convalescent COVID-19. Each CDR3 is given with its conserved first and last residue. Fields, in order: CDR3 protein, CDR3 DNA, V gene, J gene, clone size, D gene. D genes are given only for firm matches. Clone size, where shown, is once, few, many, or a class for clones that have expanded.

CDR3 protein: CASSMRQNTEAFF
CDR3 DNA: TGTGCCAGTAGTATGCGCCAGAACACTGAAGCTTTCTTT
V gene: TRBV19
J gene: TRBJ1-1
clone size: few
D gene: -

CDR3 protein: CASSYVGGVYSYEQYF
CDR3 DNA: TGTGCCAGCAGTTACGTGGGGGGTGTATACTCCTACGAGCAGTACTTC
V gene: TRBV6-6
J gene: TRBJ2-7
clone size: many
D gene: -

CDR3 protein: CASSLYRGTDTQYF
CDR3 DNA: TGTGCCAGCAGTTTATACAGGGGCACAGATACGCAGTATTTT
V gene: TRBV28
J gene: TRBJ2-3
clone size: once
D gene: -

CDR3 protein: CASRILRGHEQFF
CDR3 DNA: TGTGCCAGCAGGATCCTTCGAGGGCATGAGCAGTTCTTC
V gene: TRBV2
J gene: TRBJ2-1
clone size: once
D gene: -

CDR3 protein: CASSRRLAGDPTDTQYF
CDR3 DNA: TGTGCCAGCAGCCGGCGACTAGCGGGGGATCCAACAGATACGCAGTATTTT
V gene: TRBV3-1/TRBV3-2
J gene: TRBJ2-3
clone size: -
D gene: TRBD2

CDR3 protein: CASSLPGTPYGYTF
CDR3 DNA: TGTGCCAGTAGCCTACCCGGGACACCCTATGGCTACACCTTC
V gene: TRBV19
J gene: TRBJ1-2
clone size: -
D gene: -

CDR3 protein: CASSIGEFLGQGNSPLHF
CDR3 DNA: TGTGCCAGTAGCATCGGTGAATTTTTAGGACAGGGCAATTCACCCCTCCACTTT
V gene: TRBV19
J gene: TRBJ1-6
clone size: -
D gene: TRBD1

CDR3 protein: CASSQDGQGENNEQFF
CDR3 DNA: TGTGCCAGCAGCCAAGATGGGCAGGGGGAGAACAATGAGCAGTTCTTC
V gene: TRBV4-2
J gene: TRBJ2-1
clone size: -
D gene: TRBD1

CDR3 protein: CASTLAGGPRETQYF
CDR3 DNA: TGTGCCAGCACATTAGCGGGAGGGCCCCGGGAGACCCAGTACTTC
V gene: TRBV28
J gene: TRBJ2-5
clone size: -
D gene: TRBD2

CDR3 protein: CASSWGLGVSEQFF
CDR3 DNA: TGTGCCAGCAGCTGGGGACTAGGGGTTTCTGAGCAGTTCTTC
V gene: TRBV7-2
J gene: TRBJ2-1
clone size: -
D gene: TRBD2

CDR3 protein: CASSLGPGTGGDEQFF
CDR3 DNA: TGTGCCAGCAGCCTTGGTCCCGGGACAGGGGGCGATGAGCAGTTCTTC
V gene: TRBV7-2
J gene: TRBJ2-1
clone size: -
D gene: TRBD1

CDR3 protein: CASSLGIPTYEQYF
CDR3 DNA: TGTGCCAGCAGTTTGGGCATTCCTACCTACGAGCAGTACTTC
V gene: TRBV28
J gene: TRBJ2-7
clone size: -
D gene: -

CDR3 protein: CASSSGQGADYEQYF
CDR3 DNA: TGTGCCAGCAGTTCGGGACAGGGGGCGGACTACGAGCAGTACTTC
V gene: TRBV28
J gene: TRBJ2-7
clone size: once
D gene: TRBD1

CDR3 protein: CASGLTGNTIYF
CDR3 DNA: TGTGCTAGTGGTCTTACTGGAAACACCATATATTTT
V gene: TRBV12-5
J gene: TRBJ1-3
clone size: -
D gene: -

CDR3 protein: CASSLSWGPSGANVLTF
CDR3 DNA: TGTGCCAGCAGCTTATCGTGGGGGCCATCTGGGGCCAACGTCCTGACTTTC
V gene: TRBV5-6
J gene: TRBJ2-6
clone size: -
D gene: -

CDR3 protein: CASSPTPSWTLYGYTF
CDR3 DNA: TGTGCCAGCAGCCCAACGCCTAGCTGGACCCTCTATGGCTACACCTTC
V gene: TRBV14
J gene: TRBJ1-2
clone size: -
D gene: -

CDR3 protein: CASSAEPDNEQFF
CDR3 DNA: TGTGCCAGCAGCGCGGAACCTGACAATGAGCAGTTCTTC
V gene: TRBV7-2
J gene: TRBJ2-1
clone size: once
D gene: -

CDR3 protein: CASSVTVNYGYTF
CDR3 DNA: TGTGCCAGCAGTGTCACAGTTAACTATGGCTACACCTTC
V gene: TRBV2
J gene: TRBJ1-2
clone size: -
D gene: -

CDR3 protein: CASSWRTGYGYTF
CDR3 DNA: TGCGCCAGCAGCTGGCGGACAGGGTATGGCTACACCTTC
V gene: TRBV5-1
J gene: TRBJ1-2
clone size: -
D gene: TRBD1

CDR3 protein: CASSRTGLPNEQFF
CDR3 DNA: TGTGCCAGCAGTCGGACAGGATTACCCAATGAGCAGTTCTTC
V gene: TRBV13
J gene: TRBJ2-1
clone size: few
D gene: TRBD1

CDR3 protein: CASSKTPSPLHF
CDR3 DNA: TGTGCCAGCAGTAAGACACCTTCACCCCTCCACTTT
V gene: TRBV6-5
J gene: TRBJ1-6
clone size: -
D gene: -

CDR3 protein: CASSRASSGSLSGNTIYF
CDR3 DNA: TGTGCCAGTAGTCGGGCCAGTTCGGGGTCGCTCTCTGGAAACACCATATATTTT
V gene: TRBV19
J gene: TRBJ1-3
clone size: -
D gene: -

CDR3 protein: CASSEADRRHVNQPQHF
CDR3 DNA: TGTGCCAGCAGTGAAGCCGACAGGCGGCACGTCAATCAGCCCCAGCATTTT
V gene: TRBV2
J gene: TRBJ1-5
clone size: -
D gene: -

CDR3 protein: CASSRTSGAPEQFF
CDR3 DNA: TGTGCCAGCAGTCGGACTAGCGGGGCCCCAGAGCAGTTCTTC
V gene: TRBV7-9
J gene: TRBJ2-1
clone size: -
D gene: TRBD2

CDR3 protein: CATSRWGQGLSGANVLTF
CDR3 DNA: TGTGCCACCTCCCGTTGGGGACAGGGCTTGTCAGGGGCCAACGTCCTGACTTTC
V gene: TRBV19
J gene: TRBJ2-6
clone size: -
D gene: TRBD1

CDR3 protein: CASSLPSGGYQPQHF
CDR3 DNA: TGTGCCAGCAGTTTACCCTCGGGGGGGTACCAGCCCCAGCATTTT
V gene: TRBV28
J gene: TRBJ1-5
clone size: once
D gene: -

CDR3 protein: CASSLGGPRYPEAFF
CDR3 DNA: TGTGCCAGCAGCTTGGGAGGGCCCCGGTACCCCGAAGCTTTCTTT
V gene: TRBV5-4
J gene: TRBJ1-1
clone size: -
D gene: -

CDR3 protein: CAISESVAGAFF
CDR3 DNA: TGTGCCATCAGTGAGTCGGTGGCCGGGGCTTTCTTT
V gene: TRBV10-3
J gene: TRBJ1-1
clone size: -
D gene: -

CDR3 protein: CASSQGRWGDTGELFF
CDR3 DNA: TGTGCCAGCAGCCAAGGTCGCTGGGGGGACACCGGGGAGCTGTTTTTT
V gene: TRBV14
J gene: TRBJ2-2
clone size: -
D gene: -

CDR3 protein: CASGLGPAGETQYF
CDR3 DNA: TGTGCTAGTGGTTTGGGACCAGCAGGGGAGACCCAGTACTTC
V gene: TRBV12-5
J gene: TRBJ2-5
clone size: many
D gene: -

CDR3 protein: CASSVNPGGPNGYTF
CDR3 DNA: TGTGCCAGCAGCGTAAATCCAGGGGGCCCCAACGGGTACACCTTC
V gene: TRBV6-5
J gene: TRBJ1-2
clone size: -
D gene: TRBD1

CDR3 protein: CASSPGPLGSEQYF
CDR3 DNA: TGTGCCAGCAGCCCCGGACCCCTTGGGAGTGAGCAGTACTTC
V gene: TRBV5-6
J gene: TRBJ2-7
clone size: -
D gene: -

CDR3 protein: CASSSGARGGRSPLHF
CDR3 DNA: TGTGCCAGCAGCTCCGGGGCACGGGGAGGGCGATCACCCCTCCACTTT
V gene: TRBV7-2
J gene: TRBJ1-6
clone size: few
D gene: -

CDR3 protein: CASSLDGTGTNEQFF
CDR3 DNA: TGTGCCAGCAGCTTAGATGGGACAGGCACCAATGAGCAGTTCTTC
V gene: TRBV7-2
J gene: TRBJ2-1
clone size: -
D gene: TRBD1

CDR3 protein: CAWRGPGGQPQHF
CDR3 DNA: TGTGCCTGGAGAGGCCCGGGGGGCCAGCCCCAGCATTTT
V gene: TRBV30
J gene: TRBJ1-5
clone size: once
D gene: -

CDR3 protein: CASHSGRAGTDTQYF
CDR3 DNA: TGCGCCAGCCATAGCGGGAGGGCAGGGACAGATACGCAGTATTTT
V gene: TRBV5-1
J gene: TRBJ2-3
clone size: -
D gene: TRBD2

CDR3 protein: CASSQPPGRDLYEQYF
CDR3 DNA: TGTGCCAGCAGCCAACCCCCGGGGCGGGATCTCTACGAGCAGTACTTC
V gene: TRBV28
J gene: TRBJ2-7
clone size: -
D gene: -

CDR3 protein: CASSAVPPGGINTEAFF
CDR3 DNA: TGTGCCAGCAGCGCAGTTCCCCCGGGGGGGATAAACACTGAAGCTTTCTTT
V gene: TRBV9
J gene: TRBJ1-1
clone size: -
D gene: -

CDR3 protein: CASSRGGRSTEAFF
CDR3 DNA: TGTGCCAGTTCGAGGGGGGGGAGGAGCACTGAAGCTTTCTTT
V gene: TRBV19
J gene: TRBJ1-1
clone size: -
D gene: -

CDR3 protein: CASSRTGEGNQPQHF
CDR3 DNA: TGTGCCAGTAGTAGGACGGGGGAGGGCAATCAGCCCCAGCATTTT
V gene: TRBV19
J gene: TRBJ1-5
clone size: once
D gene: -

CDR3 protein: CASSSPHEGRETQYF
CDR3 DNA: TGTGCCAGCAGCTCCCCTCATGAGGGAAGGGAGACCCAGTACTTC
V gene: TRBV27
J gene: TRBJ2-5
clone size: -
D gene: -

CDR3 protein: CASSDRGQETQYF
CDR3 DNA: TGTGCCAGCAGTGACAGGGGACAAGAGACCCAGTACTTC
V gene: TRBV2
J gene: TRBJ2-5
clone size: -
D gene: -

CDR3 protein: CASSRTRGFESSPLHF
CDR3 DNA: TGTGCCAGCAGCCGTACGAGGGGGTTTGAGTCTTCACCCCTCCACTTT
V gene: TRBV4-2
J gene: TRBJ1-6
clone size: few
D gene: -

CDR3 protein: CASSARGTAEKLFF
CDR3 DNA: TGTGCCAGCAGCGCCCGGGGGACCGCTGAAAAACTGTTTTTT
V gene: TRBV9
J gene: TRBJ1-4
clone size: -
D gene: -

CDR3 protein: CASSPHGDRPDYGYTF
CDR3 DNA: TGTGCCAGCAGCCCCCACGGAGATCGGCCTGACTATGGCTACACCTTC
V gene: TRBV5-4
J gene: TRBJ1-2
clone size: -
D gene: -

CDR3 protein: CASSPKGQLMNTEAFF
CDR3 DNA: TGTGCCAGCAGCCCAAAAGGACAGCTTATGAACACTGAAGCTTTCTTT
V gene: TRBV3-1/TRBV3-2
J gene: TRBJ1-1
clone size: -
D gene: -

CDR3 protein: CASSRNSPGQASYGYTF
CDR3 DNA: TGTGCCAGCAGTAGAAATTCTCCGGGACAGGCGAGTTATGGCTACACCTTC
V gene: TRBV2
J gene: TRBJ1-2
clone size: -
D gene: TRBD1

CDR3 protein: CASSYFSGANVLTF
CDR3 DNA: TGTGCCAGTTCTTACTTCTCTGGGGCCAACGTCCTGACTTTC
V gene: TRBV19
J gene: TRBJ2-6
clone size: -
D gene: -

CDR3 protein: CASSHADRGLAGGPGDTQYF
CDR3 DNA: TGTGCCAGCAGCCATGCGGACCGGGGACTAGCGGGGGGTCCGGGAGATACGCAGTATTTT
V gene: TRBV4-2
J gene: TRBJ2-3
clone size: -
D gene: TRBD2

CDR3 protein: CASSYGQSYGYTF
CDR3 DNA: TGTGCCAGCAGCTATGGGCAGAGCTATGGCTACACCTTC
V gene: TRBV12-3/TRBV12-4
J gene: TRBJ1-2
clone size: -
D gene: -

CDR3 protein: CASSLGEPRHVNEQFF
CDR3 DNA: TGTGCCAGCAGTTTAGGGGAGCCCCGGCATGTCAATGAGCAGTTCTTC
V gene: TRBV27
J gene: TRBJ2-1
clone size: once
D gene: -

CDR3 protein: CATSRVPWGEETQYF
CDR3 DNA: TGTGCCACCAGCAGAGTCCCATGGGGGGAAGAGACCCAGTACTTC
V gene: TRBV15
J gene: TRBJ2-5
clone size: -
D gene: -

CDR3 protein: CATSRGSVLTYEQYF
CDR3 DNA: TGTGCCACCAGCAGAGGTTCAGTTCTCACCTACGAGCAGTACTTC
V gene: TRBV15
J gene: TRBJ2-7
clone size: -
D gene: -

CDR3 protein: CASSLAVVEAYGYTF
CDR3 DNA: TGTGCCAGCAGCTTAGCCGTCGTCGAGGCCTATGGCTACACCTTC
V gene: TRBV7-2
J gene: TRBJ1-2
clone size: -
D gene: -

CDR3 protein: CASRALSGGRGNEQFF
CDR3 DNA: TGTGCCAGCAGGGCCCTAAGCGGCGGGAGGGGAAATGAGCAGTTCTTC
V gene: TRBV28
J gene: TRBJ2-1
clone size: -
D gene: TRBD2

CDR3 protein: CASSLAGGSHTQYF
CDR3 DNA: TGTGCCAGTAGCCTAGCGGGAGGGTCCCATACGCAGTATTTT
V gene: TRBV19
J gene: TRBJ2-3
clone size: -
D gene: TRBD2

CDR3 protein: CASSFTSSTDTQYF
CDR3 DNA: TGTGCCAGCAGCTTTACTTCTAGCACAGATACGCAGTATTTT
V gene: TRBV5-6
J gene: TRBJ2-3
clone size: -
D gene: -